This note documents a single TCR beta chain sequence. The antigen is undetermined. This record belongs to a study of cytomegalovirus exposure and HLA in healthy donors. Study-wide results and limits: In a later analysis, productive TCRs from donors in an Asian-associated ancestry cluster reportedly carried fewer N-insertions than the cohort mean. The study recorded fewer than 200 TCR beta chains that were cytomegalovirus-associated. TCR beta sequences numbering around 15,000 were associated with HLA alleles at 0.05 false discovery rate in a later analysis. Prior analysis indicated that the majority of TCR beta V segments exhibited productivity approximately 90% or approximately 30% of the time.

The primer mix had 60 Vbeta and 13 Jbeta primers. Here immunoSEQ multiplex PCR was the method, and the copy in TCRdb shows in-frame clones only, minus some. The sample records around 140,000 clones, approximately 87% being singletons. The germline V gene encodes CDR1 LGHNA and CDR2 YSLEER. Trimming removed 1 base at V and 1 base at J, with 4 bases between. The CDR3 runs 13 residues. The V and J genes are TRBV4-3 and TRBJ1-2; D is unresolved. Material for sequencing was PBMCs. This receptor was taken from a woman in her 30s in good health and CMV-seronegative. CDR3 loop: CASSQGLNYGYTF. The CDR3, as DNA: TGCGCCAGCAGCCAAGGGCTTAACTATGGCTACACCTTC.